This entry features one T cell receptor beta chain sequence. Its specificity is not known. The CDR3 contains 16 residues. V dropped 5 bases and J dropped 0; count of bases not matched to a gene: 6. Germline V gene sequence: CDR1 MNHNS, CDR2 SASEGT. This entry comes from a study of CD8 T cells in ankylosing spondylitis. Findings and limits, study-wide: The study identified a TCR beta motif of roughly eight highly homologous variants that appeared characteristic of ankylosing spondylitis blood.

In TCRdb, the 5' RACE reads were re-called with MiXCR into one record per CDR3 protein. The sample lists nearly 350,000 distinct CDR3 sequences; about 15% were seen once. The source of this sequence is a male donor with ankylosing spondylitis or in good health (not recorded which). The V call is TRBV6-1, the J call TRBJ2-7, with 11 positions matching TRBD2. The sample was blood, either unsorted or a sorted T cell fraction (not recorded which). The CDR3 nucleotides read TGTGCCAGCAGTCATGGGACTAGCGGACTCTCCTACGAGCAGTACTTC. Translated: CASSHGTSGLSYEQYF.